These 29 T cell receptor beta chains were all obtained from the same sample, sequenced in a study of CD8+CD57+ T cells in acquired aplastic anemia. Investigators profiled TCR beta VDJ and CDR3 from genomic DNA template. TCRdb re-called the reads with MiXCR, one entry per CDR3 protein. The repertoire holds around 170,000 distinct CDR3 sequences, with 46% as singletons. Material: sorted CD4+, CD8+, or CD8+CD57+ T cells (not recorded which) from PBMCs. The source of these receptors is a human donor in good health.

The chain has TRBV10-3 and TRBJ2-1, with 8 bases lining up with TRBD1. The V gene end was trimmed by 2 bases and the J gene end by 14 bases; junction bases not matched to a gene: 14. The germline gives CDR1 ENHRY, CDR2 SYGVKD. This CDR3 region has 15 residues. The CDR3 protein is CAISEIRADPQGEFF. The CDR3 region has the DNA TGTGCCATCAGTGAGATCAGGGCGGACCCACAGGGGGAGTTCTTC.

The genes are TRBV5-8 and TRBJ1-6; D is perhaps TRBD1 (5 bases). Per the germline V gene, CDR1 is SGHTS and CDR2 is YDEGEE. This CDR3 is 14 amino acids long. The V gene lost 2 bases and the J gene lost 9 bases, with 12 bases spanning the gap. CDR3 sequence reads: CASSFAREVSPLHF. The DNA for the CDR3 is TGTGCCAGCAGCTTCGCCAGGGAGGTTTCACCCCTCCACTTT.

This clonotype was counted at least ten times. The chain is built from TRBV11-2 and TRBJ1-6; TRBD1 agrees at 7 bases. Germline V CDR1 and CDR2: SGHAT, FQNNGV. V was pared by 4 bases and J by 8 bases, with 14 bases of the junction left unmatched. The CDR3 sequence is 17 residues long. The CDR3 nucleotides read TGTGCCAGCAGCTCAGAGGGGAGGACAGGCCGGGATTCACCCCTCCACTTT. Its protein is CASSSEGRTGRDSPLHF.

The chain uses TRBV14 and TRBJ2-2; possibly TRBD1 for D (5 bases). The germline V gene encodes CDR1 SGHDN and CDR2 FVKESK. V lost 4 bases and J lost 1, with 13 bases in between. The CDR3 length is 16 residues. The CDR3 coding sequence is TGTGCCAGCAGCCCTTGGACACCGGAGAACACCGGGGAGCTGTTTTTT. As protein: CASSPWTPENTGELFF.

Of note for this clonotype: A read error may explain this, as a much larger clone is one base away. The chain links TRBV7-6 to TRBJ2-2; D not certain. This CDR3 comprises 11 residues. Trimming shortened V by 4 bases and J by 5 bases, and 2 bases separated the two germline ends. In germline, CDR1 is SGHVS, CDR2 FNYEAQ. CDR3 sequence reads: CASSSTGELFF. CDR3 DNA sequence: TGTGCCAGCAGCTCAACCGGGGAGCTGTTTTTT.

V and J are TRBV5-1 and TRBJ2-1, with TRBD2 matching 11 bases. The CDR3 covers 16 residues. The V segment lost 6 bases and the J segment 8 bases; nucleotides outside the gene matches: 13. Looked up from germline, CDR1 is SGHRS and CDR2 is YFSETQ. This CDR3 is CASNPTTSGEPDEQFF. The DNA of the CDR3 is TGCGCCAGCAACCCGACGACTAGCGGGGAACCGGATGAGCAGTTCTTC.

This clonotype has ten or more counts. The V gene is TRBV9, the J gene TRBJ2-3; TRBD2 agrees at 14 bases. Germline trimming cut 2 bases from V and 5 bases from J; bases unmatched to any gene: 4. CDR3 size: 16 residues. Germline V CDR1 and CDR2: SGDLS, YYNGEE. In DNA, the CDR3 is TGTGCCAGCAGCGTCGGGACTAGCGGGAGTCTAGATACGCAGTATTTT. Protein sequence: CASSVGTSGSLDTQYF. The whole variable domain, remainder taken from reference TRBV9 and TRBJ2-3, is DSGVTQTPKHLITATGQRVTLRCSPRSGDLSVYWYQQSLDQGLQFLIQYYNGEERAKGNILERFSAQQFPDLHSELNLSSLELGDSALYFCASSVGTSGSLDTQYFGPGTRLTVL.

The rearrangement links TRBV12-5 to TRBJ2-5, with D hard to call. The CDR3 has 13 amino acids. The V gene's germline CDR1 is LGHNT and CDR2 FRNRAP. The V and J ends lost 3 bases and 6 bases respectively, with 11 bases between them. CDR3 amino acids: CASGLNGWKTQYF. The CDR3 bases are TGTGCTAGTGGTTTAAATGGGTGGAAGACCCAGTACTTC.

This clonotype was observed a handful of times. This chain connects TRBV20-1 to TRBJ2-5; 8 bases fit TRBD2. Germline V gene data show CDR1 as DFQATT and CDR2 as SNEGSKA (reference sequence). The CDR3 length is 15 residues. V shed 3 bases, J shed 5 bases, and the junction held 11 bases outside the gene matches. CDR3 in amino acids: CSARGTSAFVETQYF. The DNA of the CDR3 is TGCAGTGCTAGGGGGACTAGTGCCTTTGTGGAGACCCAGTACTTC.

The V and J genes are TRBV20-1 and TRBJ2-1; D is perhaps TRBD2 (5 bases). The CDR3 runs 17 residues. Germline assignment: CDR1 DFQATT and CDR2 SNEGSKA (reference sequence). With 0 bases removed from V and 0 bases from J, the gap between germline ends came to 15 bases. The CDR3 bases are TGCAGTGCTAGAGATATAAAAGGACTTCCCTCCTACAATGAGCAGTTCTTC. It encodes CSARDIKGLPSYNEQFF.

The chain joins TRBV29-1 to TRBJ2-2; D is unclear. Germline V lookup: CDR1 SQVTM, CDR2 ANQGSEA. This CDR3 is built from 12 residues. V lost 3 bases, J lost 2 bases, and 4 bases lay in between. CDR3 bases: TGCAGCGTTGACACCAACACCGGGGAGCTGTTTTTT. Its protein is CSVDTNTGELFF.

The V gene is TRBV24-1, the J gene TRBJ2-1; 9 bases are a match to TRBD2. This CDR3 is built from 16 residues. The germline gives CDR1 KGHDR, CDR2 SFDVKD. The junction had 8 bases not matched to a gene; V was cut back by 9 bases and J by 0 bases. The CDR3 nucleotides read TGTGCCACCGCAAAGCTAGCGGGACTCTCCTACAATGAGCAGTTCTTC. Its protein product is CATAKLAGLSYNEQFF.

The chain has TRBV20-1 and TRBJ1-3; D is possibly TRBD1 (6 bases). Germline loops: CDR1 DFQATT, CDR2 SNEGSKA (reference sequence). Trimming cost V 5 bases and J 0 bases, with 17 bases left between them. CDR3 length equals 16 residues. The DNA for the CDR3 is TGCAGTGCTGTCCGGGACACCACCCCCTCTGGAAACACCATATATTTT. This encodes CSAVRDTTPSGNTIYF.

The chain is built from TRBV7-3 and TRBJ1-3, with no clear D. This CDR3 region has 10 residues. Germline V gives CDR1 SGHTA, CDR2 FQGTGA. Trimming removed 5 bases at V and 8 bases at J, with 4 bases between. CDR3 residues: CASSPHTIYF. The CDR3 nucleotides read TGTGCCAGCAGCCCCCACACCATATATTTT. The variable domain in full, completed from reference TRBV7-3 and TRBJ1-3, reads GAGVSQTPSNKVTEKGKYVELRCDPISGHTALYWYRQSLGQGPEFLIYFQGTGAADDSGLPNDRFFAVRPEGSVSTLKIQRTERGDSAVYLCASSPHTIYFGEGSWLTVV.

This clonotype was observed at least ten times. This chain joins TRBV6-1 and TRBJ1-4; 7 bases are shared with TRBD1. This CDR3 contains 14 residues. Germline V lookup: CDR1 MNHNS, CDR2 SASEGT. With V trimmed by 7 bases and J by 9 bases, 11 bases remained unmatched. The CDR3, as DNA: TGTGCCAGCAAACCGGGACAGACCCGACAAAAACTGTTTTTT. Translating gives CASKPGQTRQKLFF.

The genes are TRBV29-1 and TRBJ2-2, with a tentative D call TRBD1 (5 bases). This CDR3 spans 13 amino acids. Germline V gene sequence: CDR1 SQVTM, CDR2 ANQGSEA. V lost 4 bases, J lost 5 bases, and 11 bases lay in between. The CDR3 DNA is TGCAGCGTTGTGGGGCGAGAGACCGGGGAGCTGTTTTTT. It translates to CSVVGRETGELFF.

The V gene is TRBV10-3, the J gene TRBJ2-5; 14 bases line up with TRBD2. The CDR3 spans 17 residues. Unmatched junction bases numbered 7, after V lost 2 bases and J lost 5 bases. CDR1 ENHRY and CDR2 SYGVKD come from the germline V gene. The CDR3 loop reads CAISEEGLAGGRETQYF. The CDR3 DNA sequence: TGTGCCATCAGTGAGGAAGGACTAGCGGGGGGCCGGGAGACCCAGTACTTC.

The chain links TRBV25-1 to TRBJ2-5, with 15 bases lining up with TRBD2. CDR3 size: 17 residues. The germline CDR1 and CDR2 sequences are MGHDK and SYGVNS. V dropped 6 bases and J dropped 1; count of bases not matched to a gene: 6. The DNA for the CDR3 is TGTGCCAGCAGCACAGCGGGACTAGCGGGGGGCCAAGAGACCCAGTACTTC. This sequence encodes CASSTAGLAGGQETQYF.

This rearrangement joins TRBV19 to TRBJ2-3; D remains unclear. CDR3 size: 13 residues. CDR1 LNHDA and CDR2 SQIVND come from the germline V gene (reference sequence). V was cut by 6 bases and J by 2 bases, with 9 bases left in between. CDR3 in DNA: TGTGCCAGTAGCCCACTCCTCACAGATACGCAGTATTTT. It encodes CASSPLLTDTQYF.

This clonotype was detected once. The rearrangement joins TRBV19 to TRBJ1-2; TRBD1 aligns across 7 bases. CDR3 length equals 15 residues. The V gene end was trimmed by 4 bases and the J gene end by 4 bases; junction bases not matched to a gene: 9. Germline values: CDR1 LNHDA, CDR2 SQIVND (reference sequence). CDR3 nucleotide sequence: TGTGCCAGTAGTACCATACAGGGGCTGACCTATGGCTACACCTTC. This codes for CASSTIQGLTYGYTF.

The chain uses TRBV2 and TRBJ1-4; 10 bases agree with TRBD1. This CDR3 is 17 amino acids long. Germline V gene lookup returns CDR1 SNHLY and CDR2 FYNNEI. The trim removed 6 bases at V and 5 bases at J, leaving 12 bases unmatched. CDR3 in amino acids: CASSNVGPGQGNEKLFF. CDR3 DNA: TGTGCCAGCAGCAATGTGGGACCGGGACAGGGGAATGAAAAACTGTTTTTT.

The gene calls are TRBV2 and TRBJ2-7, with TRBD1 identical over 9 bases. Unmatched junction bases numbered 3, after V lost 6 bases and J lost 6 bases. The CDR3 spans 12 residues. Germline CDR1 is SNHLY and CDR2 is FYNNEI. CDR3 coding DNA: TGTGCCAGCAGGGGACAGGGCGGCGAGCAGTACTTC. Its protein product is CASRGQGGEQYF.

Ten or more counts support this clonotype. This chain links TRBV5-8 with TRBJ1-1; the D is unclear. Germline CDR1 is SGHTS and CDR2 is YDEGEE. The CDR3 sequence is 15 residues long. With 4 bases removed from V and 0 bases from J, the gap between germline ends came to 13 bases. This CDR3 reads CASSLYGRLNTEAFF. The CDR3 nucleotides are TGTGCCAGCAGCCTGTATGGGAGGCTGAACACTGAAGCTTTCTTT.

The chain combines TRBV10-3 with TRBJ2-3; 9 nucleotides line up with TRBD2. Germline CDR1 reads ENHRY; CDR2 reads SYGVKD. V lost 4 bases to trimming and J lost 0 bases; unmatched junction nucleotides: 8. CDR3 length equals 17 residues. The CDR3 sequence is CAISGLAGRTSTDTQYF. Written as DNA, the CDR3 is TGTGCCATCAGTGGCCTAGCGGGGCGGACTAGCACAGATACGCAGTATTTT.

This clonotype has a count of ten or more. J is TRBJ2-7 and V is TRBV14, with 10 bases lining up with TRBD2. The length of the CDR3 is 17 residues. J gave up 5 bases and V 3 bases, and 13 bases lay outside the gene matches. Germline V lookup: CDR1 SGHDN, CDR2 FVKESK. CDR3 protein: CASSHFSGTSVWDEQYF. As DNA, the CDR3 is TGTGCCAGCAGCCATTTCTCCGGGACTAGCGTTTGGGACGAGCAGTACTTC.

The CDR3 DNA reads TGCAGTGCTCCCGGGGCCAACGTCCTGACTTTC. It specifies CSAPGANVLTF. The V gene is TRBV20-1, the J gene TRBJ2-6, with unresolved D. Trimming removed 5 bases from V and 4 bases from J, with 3 bases in between. Germline V lookup: CDR1 DFQATT, CDR2 SNEGSKA (reference sequence). The length of the CDR3 is 11 residues.

The chain is built from TRBV2 and TRBJ1-5, with 8 bases aligning to TRBD1. V lost 4 bases, J lost 9 bases, and 8 bases stayed unmatched. The CDR3 is 14 amino acids. Germline CDR1 is SNHLY and CDR2 is FYNNEI. CDR3 sequence: CASSAGQGGGPQHF. The CDR3 nucleotides are TGTGCCAGCAGTGCTGGACAGGGAGGAGGGCCCCAGCATTTT.

This clonotype was seen many times. V and J are TRBV7-9 and TRBJ1-4; no firm D call. Trimming removed 4 bases at V and 5 bases at J, with 11 bases between. This CDR3 comprises 14 residues. Germline V gene data show CDR1 as SEHNR and CDR2 as FQNEAQ (reference sequence). CDR3 loop: CASSWRGPNEKLFF. The CDR3 DNA follows: TGTGCCAGCAGCTGGCGGGGTCCAAATGAAAAACTGTTTTTT. Full variable domain (rest looked up from reference TRBV7-9 and TRBJ1-4): DTGVSQNPRHKITKRGQNVTFRCDPISEHNRLYWYRQTLGQGPEFLTYFQNEAQLEKSRLLSDRFSAERPKGSFSTLEIQRTEQGDSAMYLCASSWRGPNEKLFFGSGTQLSVL.

This clonotype was counted ten times or more. V and J are TRBV3-1 and TRBJ1-2; TRBD1 might be the D (5 bases). This CDR3 comprises 13 residues. Trimming took off 4 bases at V and 5 bases at J, with 11 bases between the two ends. CDR1 is LGHDT, CDR2 YNNKEL, per germline (reference sequence). The CDR3 nucleotides read TGTGCCAGCAGCCTCCGGGACGGGTATGGCTACACCTTC. Translation: CASSLRDGYGYTF.